Presented here are 24 T cell receptor beta chains from one specimen sequenced in a study of metastatic and nonmetastatic thyroid tumors. TCRdb re-analyzed the PCR reads using MiXCR. The sample has roughly 3,800 clones; around 35% are singletons. All patients reached thyroid surgery having received no treatment beforehand. The sample taken for sequencing was adjacent normal tissue. These receptors were taken from a female donor with papillary thyroid cancer or a benign thyroid nodule (not recorded which). Some clones in this sample may be carry-over from other donors' samples.

The genes are TRBV6-1 and TRBJ2-1; 8 nucleotides agree with TRBD2. The germline V gene encodes CDR1 MNHNS and CDR2 SASEGT. With 6 bases clipped from V and 6 bases from J, the junction kept 10 bases outside the gene matches. This CDR3 has 15 amino acids. The CDR3 DNA follows: TGTGCCAGCAGCGCTTGGGCGGGGGGTACCAATGAGCAGTTCTTC. The encoded protein is CASSAWAGGTNEQFF.

This clone was observed a few times. This chain joins TRBV10-3 and TRBJ1-1, with 9 positions matching TRBD1. The germline CDR1 and CDR2 sequences are ENHRY and SYGVKD. V lost 3 bases, J lost 0 bases, and 8 bases stayed unmatched. The CDR3 is made up of 17 amino acids. The CDR3 DNA sequence: TGTGCCATCAGTGACTCAGAACAGGGGGCCTTGAACACTGAAGCTTTCTTT. This sequence encodes CAISDSEQGALNTEAFF.

On this clone: Germline is not matched at one junction end, which may reflect a read error. The chain combines TRBV20-1 with TRBJ1-1, with D possibly matching TRBD1 (6 bases). CDR1 and CDR2 (germline): DFQATT, SNEGSKA (reference sequence). This CDR3 contains 15 residues. CDR3 DNA sequence: TGCAGCGCTAGAGAGGGGACAAGCCTGAAGACTGAAGCTTTCTTT. Its protein product is CSAREGTSLKTEAFF.

The V and J genes are TRBV30 and TRBJ1-5, with 9 bases lining up with TRBD1. The CDR3 contains 14 residues. Germline V lookup: CDR1 GTSNPN, CDR2 SVGIG (reference sequence). Trimming cost V 3 bases and J 2 bases; bases outside gene matches: 2. CDR3 residues: CAWRRTGGNQPQHF. The CDR3 DNA reads as TGTGCCTGGAGGAGGACAGGGGGCAATCAGCCCCAGCATTTT.

To note about this clone: Since no conserved phenylalanine or tryptophan closes the CDR3, a read error is the likely cause. The chain recombines TRBV19 with TRBJ1-5; TRBD1 matches at 7 bases. This CDR3 is 13 amino acids long. V lost 5 bases and J lost 7; bases outside the gene matches: 5. Germline CDR1 reads LNHDA; CDR2 reads SQIVND (reference sequence). The CDR3 nucleotides are TGTGCCAGTAGTCCGGGACAGAGGCAGCCCCAGCATTCT. It yields the protein CASSPGQRQPQHS.

V usage is TRBV28 and J usage is TRBJ2-5, with D uncertain. The V end was cut by 2 bases, the J end by 1 base, with 8 bases between. The germline V gene encodes CDR1 MDHEN and CDR2 SYDVKM. The CDR3 spans 14 residues. The CDR3 region has the DNA TGTGCCAGCAGTTTAAGCGCAACCCAAGAGACCCAGTACTTC. Protein product: CASSLSATQETQYF.

The chain carries TRBV5-1 and TRBJ2-7, with 9 bases aligning to TRBD2. Germline CDR1 SGHRS, CDR2 YFSETQ. The CDR3 covers 18 residues. The V and J ends lost 3 bases and 1 base, in that order; junction bases with no gene match: 14. CDR3 coding DNA: TGCGCCAGCAGCTGTTTTGGCGGGAGGGCCGGGAGGTCCTACGAGCAGTACTTC. Translating it yields CASSCFGGRAGRSYEQYF.

This clone occurred a few times. The chain couples TRBV12-3 or TRBV12-4 to TRBJ2-7; 10 bases map to TRBD2. The CDR3 sequence is 15 residues long. The ends lost 0 bases at V and 4 bases at J; junction bases unmatched: 3. CDR3 DNA sequence: TGTGCCAGCAGTTTAGCGCTAGCGGGAGTATACGAGCAGTACTTC. It specifies CASSLALAGVYEQYF.

This clone is large (0.1 to 1%) in the sample. The V gene is TRBV12-3 or TRBV12-4, the J gene TRBJ2-7; D remains unclear. This CDR3 has 13 residues. Between the trimmed V and J ends, which lost 6 bases and 7 bases, there was a span of 16 bases. In DNA, the CDR3 is TGTGCCAGCAGCTTGAGTCCGGGTTGGGAGCAGTACTTC. Translation: CASSLSPGWEQYF.

The chain has TRBV28 and TRBJ1-2; no reliable D call. The CDR3 is made up of 15 amino acids. Deletions cut 6 bases from V and 3 bases from J, with 17 bases between. Germline values: CDR1 MDHEN, CDR2 SYDVKM. The DNA for the CDR3 is TGTGCCAGCAGGGACCTCCATGGAGTTCACTATGGCTACACCTTC. Protein product: CASRDLHGVHYGYTF.

V and J are TRBV12-3 or TRBV12-4 and TRBJ2-3, with TRBD2 identical over 9 bases. The CDR3 is made up of 16 amino acids. The V and J ends lost 7 bases and 6 bases, in that order; junction bases with no gene match: 14. In nucleotides, the CDR3 is TGTGCCAGCAACCCCTCCCCGGGACTAGCATATGATACGCAGTATTTT. It yields the protein CASNPSPGLAYDTQYF.

This clone was detected only a few times. An end of the junction does not agree with germline; a read error may underlie this. The chain couples TRBV27 to TRBJ2-2; TRBD2 agrees at 13 bases. Per germline, CDR1 MNHEY and CDR2 SMNVEV (reference sequence). This CDR3 has 14 amino acids. CDR3 protein: CAIRTSGGPGELFF. DNA of the CDR3: TGTGCCATCAGGACTAGCGGGGGCCCCGGTGAGCTGTTTTTT.

This clone is large in the sample. The J gene is TRBJ1-2, the V gene TRBV20-1; 8 nucleotides align to TRBD1. With V trimmed by 1 base and J by 1 base, 5 bases remained unmatched. CDR3 length: 15 amino acids. Per the germline V gene, CDR1 is DFQATT and CDR2 is SNEGSKA (reference sequence). The CDR3 is CSARVGGQGNYGYTF. The CDR3 DNA sequence: TGCAGTGCTAGAGTTGGTGGACAGGGTAACTATGGCTACACCTTC.

This clone turned up a few times. The CDR3 reads CASGREIETQYF. In DNA, the CDR3 is TGTGCCAGCGGGCGAGAGATAGAGACCCAGTACTTC. The chain employs TRBV27 and TRBJ2-5; D remains unclear. The CDR3 has 12 residues. Germline V lookup: CDR1 MNHEY, CDR2 SMNVEV (reference sequence). Trimming took 8 bases from V and 4 from J, leaving 11 bases between them.

The genes are TRBV12-3 or TRBV12-4 and TRBJ2-5; 7 nucleotides line up with TRBD2. J was trimmed by 5 bases and V by 4 bases; bases with no gene match: 7. The CDR3 is made up of 14 amino acids. The CDR3 spells CASSSRGGAETQYF. CDR3 DNA: TGTGCCAGCAGTTCTCGGGGAGGGGCTGAGACCCAGTACTTC.

This clone was found a few times. This chain connects TRBV19 to TRBJ2-2, with TRBD1 matching over 8 bases. The germline V gene has CDR1 LNHDA and CDR2 SQIVND (reference sequence). V was pared by 5 bases and J by 6 bases, with 5 bases of the junction left unmatched. The CDR3 contains 14 residues. CDR3 in DNA: TGTGCCAGTAGTGGATTGACAGGGGCCGGGGAGCTGTTTTTT. Amino acid sequence: CASSGLTGAGELFF.

J is TRBJ1-6 and V is TRBV6-1; a weak D match, TRBD1 (5 bases). Germline CDR1 and CDR2: MNHNS and SASEGT. Between the trimmed V and J ends, which lost 3 bases and 8 bases, there was a span of 11 bases. The CDR3 runs 14 residues. CDR3 region: CASSDGGNDSPLHF. DNA for the CDR3: TGTGCCAGCAGTGACGGGGGTAATGATTCACCCCTCCACTTT.

This clone showed up just a few times. The V and J genes are TRBV25-1 and TRBJ1-1, with a possible D match to TRBD1 (5 bases). This CDR3 comprises 14 residues. Trimming took 2 bases from V and 2 from J, leaving 9 bases between them. Germline lookup yields CDR1 MGHDK and CDR2 SYGVNS. Here the CDR3 reads CASSEGAENTEAFF. CDR3 nucleotides: TGTGCCAGCAGTGAAGGGGCGGAAAACACTGAAGCTTTCTTT.

This clone is labeled medium-sized. V is TRBV15 and J is TRBJ1-4; no clear D gene. CDR1 is LNHNV, CDR2 YYDKDF, per germline (reference sequence). The CDR3 runs 13 residues. Trimming removed 0 bases at V and 7 bases at J, with 6 bases between. The DNA for the CDR3 is TGTGCCACCAGCAGAGATAGGAGTGAAAAACTGTTTTTT. Its translation is CATSRDRSEKLFF.

This sequence joins TRBV6-2 or TRBV6-3 and TRBJ1-2; 7 bases align to TRBD1. J lost 3 bases, V lost 7 bases, and 5 bases had no gene match. CDR3 length: 13 amino acids. In germline, CDR1 is MNHEY, CDR2 SVGEGT. CDR3 sequence (DNA): TGTGCCAGCACGGACAGGAGGGACTATGGCTACACCTTC. This translates into CASTDRRDYGYTF.

Sample share makes this clone large. The rearrangement joins TRBV12-3 or TRBV12-4 to TRBJ1-5, with D possibly being TRBD1 (6 bases). This CDR3 comprises 15 residues. V was trimmed by 6 bases and J by 6 bases, leaving 18 bases between them. Here the CDR3 DNA reads TGTGCCAGCAGAACAGGGCTTGGTAGTGCTCAGCCCCAGCATTTT. Translated, it gives CASRTGLGSAQPQHF.

The rearrangement links TRBV6-2 or TRBV6-3 to TRBJ2-1; TRBD1 matches at 8 bases. This CDR3 has 16 residues. CDR1 and CDR2 from the germline V gene are MNHEY and SVGEGT. Trimming at V came to 3 bases and at J to 0 bases, leaving 4 bases not matched to a gene. The CDR3 region has the DNA TGTGCCAGCAGTTATTTGGACAGGGTCTCCTACAATGAGCAGTTCTTC. Translated, it gives CASSYLDRVSYNEQFF.

V and J are TRBV5-1 and TRBJ2-2; D is possibly TRBD1 (6 bases). The length of the CDR3 is 15 residues. Trimming stripped 4 bases from V and 1 base from J, with 11 bases between. Germline-derived CDR1 and CDR2 are SGHRS and YFSETQ. CDR3 nucleotide sequence: TGCGCCAGCAGCGTATCGACAGGGAACACCGGGGAGCTGTTTTTT. Its translation is CASSVSTGNTGELFF.

The CDR3 protein is CASSPGQGPGELFF. DNA of the CDR3: TGTGCCAGCAGCCCAGGACAGGGGCCCGGGGAGCTGTTTTTT. The chain has TRBV7-3 and TRBJ2-2; TRBD1 aligns across 9 bases. The junction had 4 bases not matched to a gene; V was cut back by 5 bases and J by 6 bases. CDR1 is SGHTA and CDR2 is FQGTGA in the germline V gene. The length of the CDR3 is 14 residues.